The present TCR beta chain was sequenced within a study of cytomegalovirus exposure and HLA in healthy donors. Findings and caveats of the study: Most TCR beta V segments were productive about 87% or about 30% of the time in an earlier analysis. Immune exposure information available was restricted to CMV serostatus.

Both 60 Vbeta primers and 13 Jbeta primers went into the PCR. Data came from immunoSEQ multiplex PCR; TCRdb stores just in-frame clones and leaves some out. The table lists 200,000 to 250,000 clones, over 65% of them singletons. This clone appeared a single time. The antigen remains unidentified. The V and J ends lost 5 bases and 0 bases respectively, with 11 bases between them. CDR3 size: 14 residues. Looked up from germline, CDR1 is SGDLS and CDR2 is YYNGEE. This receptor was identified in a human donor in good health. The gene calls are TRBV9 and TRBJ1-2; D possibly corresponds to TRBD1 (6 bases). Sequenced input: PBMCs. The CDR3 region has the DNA TGTGCCAGCAGTGGGGGACATTCTAACTATGGCTACACCTTC. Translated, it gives CASSGGHSNYGYTF.